Following are 28 T cell receptor beta chains from one sample sequenced in a study of beta chain features in type 1 diabetes (dated by TCRdb to 2016 to 2018). The library was generated by the immunoSEQ multiplex PCR assay. The entire amount of isolated RNA was reverse transcribed using the High Capacity cDNA Reverse Transcription Kit, so the sequenced TCRB transcripts were expressed ones. The clones in this table, taken by TCRdb from immuneACCESS, are in-frame only. Not every clone is retained; where verified, under half of the shortfall comes from an unresolved V gene, and the cause of the rest is unknown. The sample table lists roughly 230,000 clones, over 8.5% of them with a count of one. Under 0.045% of the sample belongs to the ten largest clones. The sequencing input was naive CD4+ T cells from blood. What this sample's cell subset or site label stands for: true naive CD4+ T cells. The receptor set was obtained from a woman between 18 and 29 years old in good health.

This clone was detected only a few times. CDR3 in DNA: TGTGCCAGCAGCTTCATTGTCCGACAGGGGGGTCAAGAGACCCAGTACTTC. This codes for CASSFIVRQGGQETQYF. The chain joins TRBV5-4 to TRBJ2-5; 9 bases are a match to TRBD1. Germline V CDR1 and CDR2: SGHNT, YYREEE (reference sequence). V lost 2 bases to trimming and J lost 2 bases; unmatched junction nucleotides: 10. This CDR3 has 17 amino acids.

The chain carries TRBV2 and TRBJ2-7; 8 nucleotides line up with TRBD1. Germline assignment: CDR1 SNHLY and CDR2 FYNNEI. The CDR3 is made up of 15 amino acids. The V segment lost 5 bases and the J segment 2 bases; nucleotides outside the gene matches: 8. CDR3 loop: CASSPTGVITYEQYF. The CDR3 DNA reads as TGTGCCAGCAGTCCGACAGGGGTCATAACCTACGAGCAGTACTTC.

V usage is TRBV6-1 and J usage is TRBJ1-2, with D possibly being TRBD1 (6 bases). Per germline, CDR1 MNHNS and CDR2 SASEGT. The CDR3 loop spans 13 amino acids. V was clipped by 2 bases and J by 6 bases, with 10 bases between them. The CDR3 is CASSESGDDGYTF. DNA for the CDR3: TGTGCCAGCAGTGAATCAGGGGATGATGGCTACACCTTC.

This clone has just a few counts. The chain links TRBV5-4 to TRBJ2-4, with D possibly matching TRBD1 (6 bases). The V gene lost 0 bases and the J gene lost 9 bases, with 13 bases spanning the gap. Germline V gene lookup returns CDR1 SGHNT and CDR2 YYREEE (reference sequence). The CDR3 totals 14 residues. In nucleotides, the CDR3 is TGTGCCAGCAGCTTGGACAGGGATGTTATCATTCAGTACTTC. Protein sequence: CASSLDRDVIIQYF.

The chain has TRBV11-2 and TRBJ2-7; perhaps TRBD1 as D (5 bases). Germline V gene sequence: CDR1 SGHAT, CDR2 FQNNGV. The V gene lost 0 bases and the J gene lost 3 bases, with 18 bases spanning the gap. The CDR3 is 17 residues long. CDR3 in DNA: TGTGCCAGCAGCTTAGAGGGGCGGACGATTACCTTCTACGAGCAGTACTTC. It encodes CASSLEGRTITFYEQYF.

The chain is built from TRBV5-6 and TRBJ2-5; 9 nucleotides match TRBD2. V dropped 3 bases and J dropped 0; count of bases not matched to a gene: 3. CDR3 length equals 15 residues. Looked up from germline, CDR1 is SGHDT and CDR2 is YYEEEE. The DNA of the CDR3 is TGTGCCAGCAGCTCGTGGACTAGCGACCAAGAGACCCAGTACTTC. Translated: CASSSWTSDQETQYF.

This clone appeared a few times. The chain employs TRBV11-3 and TRBJ1-1; D possibly corresponds to TRBD1 (5 bases). The CDR3 extends over 13 amino acids. The germline V and J ends were trimmed by 1 base and 10 bases, with 13 bases remaining between them. Germline CDR1 and CDR2: SGHNT and YENEEA. CDR3: CASSLAPRARAFF. CDR3 nucleotides: TGTGCCAGCAGCTTAGCTCCCAGGGCTCGAGCTTTCTTT.

This clone was counted a few times. The V call is TRBV5-6, the J call TRBJ2-7; a weak D match, TRBD2 (5 bases). The CDR3 has 14 residues. From germline, CDR1 is SGHDT and CDR2 YYEEEE. Trimming stripped 0 bases from V and 3 bases from J, with 10 bases between. For the CDR3, the DNA is TGTGCCAGCAGCTTGGCGGGGAAGGGCTACGAGCAGTACTTC. Residues: CASSLAGKGYEQYF.

This clone has a count of ten or more. The chain couples TRBV4-1 to TRBJ2-1; D perhaps matches TRBD1 (5 bases). The CDR3 has 15 residues. The germline V gene encodes CDR1 MGHRA and CDR2 YSYEKL. The ends were cut back, 5 bases at V and 5 bases at J, with 16 bases in the middle. CDR3 residues: CASSFQGVPNNEQFF. CDR3 coding DNA: TGCGCCAGCAGCTTCCAGGGTGTTCCTAACAATGAGCAGTTCTTC.

The genes are TRBV30 and TRBJ1-5; D is unclear. V was clipped by 0 bases and J by 3 bases, with 6 bases between them. Germline V gives CDR1 GTSNPN, CDR2 SVGIG (reference sequence). This CDR3 is built from 13 residues. In nucleotides, the CDR3 is TGTGCCTGGAGTGTCGGTTTCAATCAGCCCCAGCATTTT. It specifies CAWSVGFNQPQHF.

This clone was counted between two and nine times. The chain has TRBV7-3 and TRBJ2-3; D possibly corresponds to TRBD2 (6 bases). The CDR3 length is 13 residues. Germline CDR1 SGHTA, CDR2 FQGTGA. With 7 bases removed from V and 6 bases from J, the gap between germline ends came to 14 bases. CDR3 DNA: TGTGCCAGCAACGATAGGGCGGGGGATACGCAGTATTTT. Translated, it gives CASNDRAGDTQYF.

This clone was seen more than once but under ten times. The J gene is TRBJ1-5, the V gene TRBV30, with D perhaps matching TRBD1 (5 bases). The length of the CDR3 is 15 residues. Germline CDR1 reads GTSNPN; CDR2 reads SVGIG (reference sequence). Trimming removed 0 bases from V and 1 base from J, with 10 bases in between. CDR3 amino acids: CAWSVRTKSNQPQHF. The CDR3, as DNA: TGTGCCTGGAGTGTACGGACAAAAAGCAATCAGCCCCAGCATTTT.

The gene calls are TRBV5-4 and TRBJ2-5; D remains ambiguous. V dropped 0 bases and J dropped 5 bases, with 14 bases sitting between them. The germline gives CDR1 SGHNT, CDR2 YYREEE (reference sequence). This CDR3 comprises 15 residues. Here the CDR3 reads CASSLASHPRETQYF. The CDR3 DNA follows: TGTGCCAGCAGCTTGGCGTCCCATCCTAGGGAGACCCAGTACTTC.

The chain combines TRBV6-1 with TRBJ2-7, with D unresolved. This CDR3 is 11 amino acids long. The germline gives CDR1 MNHNS, CDR2 SASEGT. The V end was cut by 7 bases, the J end by 6 bases, with 10 bases between. Written as DNA, the CDR3 is TGTGCCAGCATGGCGGTTGGCGAGCAGTACTTC. Amino acids: CASMAVGEQYF.

The sample holds many counts of this clone. The chain joins TRBV7-9 to TRBJ1-2; no reliable D call. Germline V gene lookup returns CDR1 SEHNR and CDR2 FQNEAQ (reference sequence). This CDR3 spans 14 amino acids. V lost 0 bases and J lost 4, with 9 bases in between. The CDR3 coding sequence is TGTGCCAGCAGCTTAGCAAGTAGTGTCTATGGCTACACCTTC. It codes for CASSLASSVYGYTF. Drawing the rest from reference TRBV7-9 and TRBJ1-2, the complete variable domain is DTGVSQNPRHKITKRGQNVTFRCDPISEHNRLYWYRQTLGQGPEFLTYFQNEAQLEKSRLLSDRFSAERPKGSFSTLEIQRTEQGDSAMYLCASSLASSVYGYTFGSGTRLTVV.

CDR3 nucleotides: TGTGCCAGCAGCTCCAGGACAGGGGTCGGGAACACTGAAGCTTTCTTT. Its translation: CASSSRTGVGNTEAFF. J is TRBJ1-1 and V is TRBV7-9, with TRBD1 matching 9 bases. V lost 4 bases, J lost 1 base, and 7 bases stayed unmatched. Germline assignment: CDR1 SEHNR and CDR2 FQNEAQ (reference sequence). The length of the CDR3 is 16 residues.

In this sample, this clone turned up a few times. The chain joins TRBV5-6 to TRBJ2-7, with D perhaps TRBD1 (5 bases). The CDR3 loop spans 17 amino acids. Germline V CDR1 and CDR2: SGHDT, YYEEEE. With 1 base removed from V and 2 bases from J, the gap between germline ends came to 19 bases. The CDR3 DNA follows: TGTGCCAGCAGCTTGCCAGGGATTTCCCTCCCCCCCTACGAGCAGTACTTC. It codes for CASSLPGISLPPYEQYF.

The chain has TRBV7-2 and TRBJ2-1, with 16 bases aligning to TRBD2. The CDR3 totals 18 residues. Germline V gives CDR1 SGHTA, CDR2 FQGNSA. V dropped 5 bases and J dropped 6; count of bases not matched to a gene: 10. CDR3 amino acids: CASSPGQGTSGRANEQFF. In nucleotides, the CDR3 is TGTGCCAGCAGCCCGGGACAGGGGACTAGCGGGAGGGCCAATGAGCAGTTCTTC.

This clone was seen a few times. The V and J genes are TRBV7-8 and TRBJ2-6; no reliable D call. The ends were cut back, 4 bases at V and 3 bases at J, with 4 bases in the middle. Looked up from germline, CDR1 is SGHVS and CDR2 is FQNEAQ. The CDR3 has 13 amino acids. The CDR3 coding sequence is TGTGCCAGCAGCTCCCGTGGGGCCAACGTCCTGACTTTC. Translation: CASSSRGANVLTF.

This clone was found a few times. The chain couples TRBV6-1 to TRBJ2-1; 9 positions match TRBD2. CDR1 is MNHNS and CDR2 is SASEGT in the germline V gene. The ends lost 7 bases at V and 1 base at J; junction bases unmatched: 2. The CDR3 spans 14 residues. CDR3 nucleotide sequence: TGTGCCAGCAATAGCGGGGGTTCCTACAATGAGCAGTTCTTC. This encodes CASNSGGSYNEQFF.

The rearrangement uses TRBV6-5 and TRBJ2-3; 7 nucleotides align to TRBD2. V lost 6 bases and J lost 5; bases outside the gene matches: 8. The germline V gene encodes CDR1 MNHEY and CDR2 SVGAGI. This CDR3 is built from 14 residues. CDR3 sequence reads: CASRGGSGVDTQYF. In nucleotides, the CDR3 is TGTGCCAGCAGGGGAGGGTCAGGTGTAGATACGCAGTATTTT.

This chain uses TRBV12-5 with TRBJ2-1; 12 bases fit TRBD2. V shed 7 bases, J shed 10 bases, and the junction held 8 bases outside the gene matches. Germline V CDR1 and CDR2: LGHNT, FRNRAP. The CDR3 runs to 14 residues. The DNA of the CDR3 is TGTGCTAGTGTGAGGGCTAGCGGGAGGGGGGAGCAGTTCTTC. It specifies CASVRASGRGEQFF.

This clone was counted between two and nine times. This chain joins TRBV6-5 and TRBJ1-4; 7 positions match TRBD1. From germline, CDR1 is MNHEY and CDR2 SVGAGI. J lost 7 bases, V lost 6 bases, and 5 bases had no gene match. The CDR3 runs to 13 residues. The CDR3 sequence: CASSPAGGEKLFF. CDR3 DNA: TGTGCCAGCAGCCCCGCAGGGGGTGAAAAACTGTTTTTT.

V gene TRBV6-4 combines with J gene TRBJ2-3, with a possible D match to TRBD2 (5 bases). Per germline, CDR1 MRHNA and CDR2 SNTAGT. The CDR3 is 17 amino acids. Trimming took 3 bases from V and 4 from J, leaving 20 bases between them. The CDR3 bases are TGTGCCAGCAGTGAACGTGGCTTGGGCGGGCCCCCAGATACGCAGTATTTT. Protein sequence: CASSERGLGGPPDTQYF.

This sequence joins TRBV7-8 and TRBJ2-1; 8 nucleotides align to TRBD1. Germline loops: CDR1 SGHVS, CDR2 FQNEAQ. The V and J ends lost 5 bases and 8 bases, in that order; junction bases with no gene match: 5. CDR3 length: 13 amino acids. For the CDR3, the DNA is TGTGCCAGCAGCGGCAGGGGGCGCGATGAGCAGTTCTTC. It is translated as CASSGRGRDEQFF.

This clone was counted between two and nine times. The rearrangement joins TRBV9 to TRBJ2-3; 7 bases are a match to TRBD2. Unmatched junction bases numbered 4, after V lost 0 bases and J lost 3 bases. Germline V gene sequence: CDR1 SGDLS, CDR2 YYNGEE. The CDR3 consists of 15 residues. CDR3 protein: CASSVVGGGTDTQYF. The CDR3 DNA is TGTGCCAGCAGCGTAGTTGGGGGGGGAACAGATACGCAGTATTTT.

This clone occurred a few times. The chain recombines TRBV29-1 with TRBJ2-7; possible D gene TRBD2, 6 bases. This CDR3 has 13 amino acids. V lost 7 bases, J lost 6 bases, and 19 bases lay in between. The germline V gene encodes CDR1 SQVTM and CDR2 ANQGSEA. As DNA, the CDR3 is TGCAGCGGGGGACTTTCCCAATTCCTCGAGCAGTACTTC. Translation: CSGGLSQFLEQYF.

V and J are TRBV5-1 and TRBJ1-1, with TRBD1 matching 7 bases. V lost 0 bases, J lost 2 bases, and 4 bases stayed unmatched. The CDR3 loop spans 15 amino acids. Germline CDR1 and CDR2: SGHRS and YFSETQ. CDR3 DNA sequence: TGCGCCAGCAGCTTGGAGGGGACAGTTAACACTGAAGCTTTCTTT. As protein: CASSLEGTVNTEAFF.